This T cell receptor beta chain stems from a study of T cell responses to AZD1222 COVID-19 vaccine. Data came from immunoSEQ multiplex PCR; TCRdb stores just in-frame clones and leaves some out. The table lists 86,000 or so clones, about 86% of them singletons. The V and J ends lost 1 base and 1 base respectively, with 14 bases between them. The germline gives CDR1 MGHRA, CDR2 YSYEKL. The CDR3 has 17 amino acids. This sequence joins TRBV4-1 and TRBJ1-5, with D unclear. Sequencing was performed on peripheral blood, taken 28 days after the second AZD1222 dose. The TCR comes from an adult who received the AZD1222 COVID-19 vaccine. The CDR3 spells CASSQGKSGFSNQPQHF. Written as DNA, the CDR3 is TGCGCCAGCAGCCAAGGTAAATCGGGTTTCAGCAATCAGCCCCAGCATTTT.